These 18 T cell receptor beta chains share one sample of origin, sequenced in a study of shared clonotypes between healthy human individuals. TCRdb's copy holds only in-frame clones and misses some; the assay was immunoSEQ multiplex PCR. The sample has hundreds of thousands of clones; roughly 96% are singletons. Naive CD8 cells lacked CD45RO and underwent positive selection for CCR7, leaving out terminally differentiated effector memory CD45RA+ cells. Specimen: naive CD8+ T cells sorted from blood. The receptors originated from a woman aged 25-40 years in good health.

This clone was found once. The rearrangement joins TRBV27 to TRBJ2-1; D is uncertain. The CDR3 runs to 13 residues. Looked up from germline, CDR1 is MNHEY and CDR2 is SMNVEV (reference sequence). V lost 6 bases, J lost 0 bases, and 6 bases lay in between. The CDR3 protein is CASRPSSYNEQFF. CDR3 sequence (DNA): TGTGCCAGCAGACCGTCCTCCTACAATGAGCAGTTCTTC.

The CDR3, as DNA: TGTGCCAGCACCCCGGGACAGGGTTACGATGAGCAGTTCTTC. Encoded protein: CASTPGQGYDEQFF. This chain uses TRBV27 with TRBJ2-1, with 9 positions matching TRBD1. The V and J ends lost 7 bases and 8 bases, in that order; junction bases with no gene match: 9. There are 14 residues in the CDR3. CDR1 MNHEY and CDR2 SMNVEV come from the germline V gene (reference sequence).

This clone was counted between two and nine times. V is TRBV10-1 and J is TRBJ2-7; TRBD1 matches 8 bases. Germline V gene sequence: CDR1 WNHNN, CDR2 SYGVQD (reference sequence). J lost 5 bases, V lost 4 bases, and 10 bases had no gene match. This CDR3 comprises 15 residues. CDR3 sequence reads: CASSGSGGADDEQYF. The CDR3 region has the DNA TGCGCCAGCAGTGGTTCAGGGGGCGCTGATGACGAGCAGTACTTC.

The chain joins TRBV19 to TRBJ2-1, with D possibly being TRBD2 (5 bases). Between the trimmed V and J ends, which lost 6 bases and 3 bases, there was a span of 21 bases. Germline V gene sequence: CDR1 LNHDA, CDR2 SQIVND (reference sequence). This CDR3 comprises 17 residues. The CDR3, as DNA: TGTGCCAGTAGCGAAAATCGGGAAGGGCTTGACTACAATGAGCAGTTCTTC. It codes for CASSENREGLDYNEQFF.

This chain connects TRBV6-1 to TRBJ2-7; 7 bases agree with TRBD2. CDR3 length: 13 residues. V trimming: 6 bases; J trimming: 3 bases; junction bases outside the gene matches: 5. CDR1 is MNHNS, CDR2 SASEGT, per germline. The CDR3 DNA reads as TGTGCCAGCAGGCCGGGACTAAACTACGAGCAGTACTTC. It specifies CASRPGLNYEQYF.

The V gene is TRBV2, the J gene TRBJ1-1; D is ambiguous. The V gene's germline CDR1 is SNHLY and CDR2 FYNNEI. The CDR3 runs to 13 residues. Trimming pared 2 bases from V and 1 base from J, leaving 5 bases between. CDR3 sequence (DNA): TGTGCCAGCAGTGAACGGGGGAACACTGAAGCTTTCTTT. Protein: CASSERGNTEAFF.

The CDR3 spells CASTLRWGMGYTF. CDR3 nucleotide sequence: TGTGCCAGCACCCTCCGGTGGGGCATGGGCTACACCTTC. The rearrangement links TRBV27 to TRBJ1-2; TRBD1 might be the D (5 bases). Germline CDR1 and CDR2: MNHEY and SMNVEV (reference sequence). The CDR3 has 13 amino acids. The ends were cut back, 7 bases at V and 8 bases at J, with 17 bases in the middle.

This chain joins TRBV5-8 and TRBJ2-3; no firm D call. Looked up from germline, CDR1 is SGHTS and CDR2 is YDEGEE. The CDR3 spans 16 residues. V lost 4 bases and J 1 base, leaving 16 bases between the germline ends. The CDR3 DNA follows: TGTGCCAGCAGCGCCGGCGGTTCTCGGCGCACAGATACGCAGTATTTT. As protein: CASSAGGSRRTDTQYF. The complete variable domain, with remaining parts taken from reference TRBV5-8 and TRBJ2-3, reads EAGVTQSPTHLIKTRGQQATLRCSPISGHTSVYWYQQALGLGLQFLLWYDEGEERNRGNFPPRFSGRQFPNYSSELNVNALELEDSALYLCASSAGGSRRTDTQYFGPGTRLTVL.

This rearrangement joins TRBV28 to TRBJ1-1; D remains ambiguous. Trimming took 5 bases from V and 1 from J, leaving 8 bases between them. Germline V lookup: CDR1 MDHEN, CDR2 SYDVKM. The CDR3 length is 13 residues. The CDR3 DNA is TGTGCCAGCAGTCGAGGTCGGAACACTGAAGCTTTCTTT. It translates to CASSRGRNTEAFF. Using reference TRBV28 and TRBJ1-1 for the parts outside the CDR3, the full variable domain is DVKVTQSSRYLVKRTGEKVFLECVQDMDHENMFWYRQDPGLGLRLIYFSYDVKMKEKGDIPEGYSVSREKKERFSLILESASTNQTSMYLCASSRGRNTEAFFGQGTRLTVV.

The CDR3 DNA reads TGTGCCAGCAGCCACCGACTAGCGGGCCTAACCGGGGAGCTGTTTTTT. Translated: CASSHRLAGLTGELFF. The V and J genes are TRBV7-9 and TRBJ2-2; 10 bases line up with TRBD2. The V and J ends lost 5 bases and 5 bases, in that order; junction bases with no gene match: 8. Germline lookup yields CDR1 SEHNR and CDR2 FQNEAQ (reference sequence). This CDR3 spans 16 amino acids.

The V and J genes are TRBV5-1 and TRBJ1-2, with a weak D call TRBD1 (5 bases). Per germline, CDR1 SGHRS and CDR2 YFSETQ. Trimming removed 0 bases from V and 8 bases from J, with 14 bases in between. The CDR3 contains 14 residues. In nucleotides, the CDR3 is TGCGCCAGCAGCTTGGCCGACAGCCTTTGGGGCTACACCTTC. Protein sequence: CASSLADSLWGYTF. The variable domain in full, completed from reference TRBV5-1 and TRBJ1-2, reads KAGVTQTPRYLIKTRGQQVTLSCSPISGHRSVSWYQQTPGQGLQFLFEYFSETQRNKGNFPGRFSGRQFSNSRSEMNVSTLELGDSALYLCASSLADSLWGYTFGSGTRLTVV.

This clone was seen just once. CDR3 coding DNA: TGTGCCAGCAGTTTATGGGCAGGGATTAATGAAAAACTGTTTTTT. Its translation is CASSLWAGINEKLFF. V gene TRBV27 combines with J gene TRBJ1-4, with D perhaps matching TRBD1 (5 bases). This CDR3 spans 15 amino acids. V was cut by 1 base and J by 4 bases, with 10 bases left in between. Germline-derived CDR1 and CDR2 are MNHEY and SMNVEV (reference sequence).

This chain connects TRBV5-1 to TRBJ2-3; TRBD2 matches at 9 bases. Per germline, CDR1 SGHRS and CDR2 YFSETQ. The V and J ends lost 3 bases and 0 bases, in that order; junction bases with no gene match: 14. This CDR3 contains 19 residues. The CDR3 bases are TGCGCCAGCAGCTATGTTGCTAGCGGGATCCTGTCTAGCACAGATACGCAGTATTTT. This gives the protein CASSYVASGILSSTDTQYF.

CDR3 nucleotide sequence: TGTGCCAGTAGTGGGCATTCTTACGAGCAGTACTTC. It yields the protein CASSGHSYEQYF. The chain recombines TRBV19 with TRBJ2-7; D gene uncertain. The CDR3 has 12 residues. Germline CDR1 LNHDA, CDR2 SQIVND (reference sequence). The germline V and J ends were trimmed by 5 bases and 4 bases, with 9 bases remaining between them.

V is TRBV7-2 and J is TRBJ2-1; 8 nucleotides agree with TRBD2. Trimming took 4 bases from V and 9 from J; bases not matched to a gene: 14. Per the germline V gene, CDR1 is SGHTA and CDR2 is FQGNSA. The CDR3 length is 16 residues. CDR3 nucleotides: TGTGCCAGCAGCTCGCCGCCGGGACTAGGAACAATTGAGCAGTTCTTC. It is translated as CASSSPPGLGTIEQFF.

V and J are TRBV27 and TRBJ2-7, with D perhaps matching TRBD2 (5 bases). This CDR3 has 14 amino acids. Looked up from germline, CDR1 is MNHEY and CDR2 is SMNVEV (reference sequence). Trimming stripped 5 bases from V and 3 bases from J, with 14 bases between. The CDR3 protein is CASSPRGSFYEQYF. CDR3 coding DNA: TGTGCCAGCAGTCCCCGGGGTAGCTTCTACGAGCAGTACTTC.

V is TRBV28 and J is TRBJ2-2, with 12 bases aligning to TRBD1. Germline V gives CDR1 MDHEN, CDR2 SYDVKM. V lost 6 bases and J lost 5; bases outside the gene matches: 10. The CDR3 sequence is 17 residues long. The CDR3 DNA sequence: TGTGCCAGCAGCCTCGCCGGGACAGGGGGCCCAACCGGGGAGCTGTTTTTT. Protein sequence: CASSLAGTGGPTGELFF.

This chain links TRBV9 with TRBJ2-7; the match to TRBD2 covers 8 bases. With V trimmed by 0 bases and J by 6 bases, 5 bases remained unmatched. This CDR3 has 14 amino acids. The germline V gene encodes CDR1 SGDLS and CDR2 YYNGEE. CDR3 amino acids: CASSVGAGAAEQYF. The CDR3 DNA is TGTGCCAGCAGCGTAGGAGCGGGAGCAGCCGAGCAGTACTTC.